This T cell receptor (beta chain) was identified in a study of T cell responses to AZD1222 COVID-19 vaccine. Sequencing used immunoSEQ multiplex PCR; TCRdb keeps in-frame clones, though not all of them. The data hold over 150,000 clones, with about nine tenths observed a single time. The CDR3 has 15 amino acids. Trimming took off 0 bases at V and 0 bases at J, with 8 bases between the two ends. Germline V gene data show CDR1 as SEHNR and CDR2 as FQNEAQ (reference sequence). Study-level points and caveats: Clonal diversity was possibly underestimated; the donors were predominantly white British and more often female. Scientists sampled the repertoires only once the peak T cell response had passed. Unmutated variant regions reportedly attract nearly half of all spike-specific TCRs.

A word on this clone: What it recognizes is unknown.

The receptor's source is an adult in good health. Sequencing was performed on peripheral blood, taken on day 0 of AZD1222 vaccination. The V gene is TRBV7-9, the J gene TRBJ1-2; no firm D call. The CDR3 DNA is TGTGCCAGCAGCTTAGCGGCAGTACCTAACTATGGCTACACCTTC. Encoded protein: CASSLAAVPNYGYTF. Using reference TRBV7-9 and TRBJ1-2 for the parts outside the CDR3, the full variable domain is DTGVSQNPRHKITKRGQNVTFRCDPISEHNRLYWYRQTLGQGPEFLTYFQNEAQLEKSRLLSDRFSAERPKGSFSTLEIQRTEQGDSAMYLCASSLAAVPNYGYTFGSGTRLTVV.